This T cell receptor beta chain was recorded in a study of chronic HIV infection and antiretroviral therapy (dated by TCRdb to 2014 to 2015). V is shortened by 5 bases, J by 2 bases, and the region joining them spans 13 bases. CDR1 and CDR2 (MDHEN, SYDVKM) derive from the germline V gene. Spanning cysteine to phenylalanine, the CDR3 consists of 14 amino acids. CDR3 DNA only is kept here, 42 bases in frame from base 1. About this clonotype itself: Its antigen specificity is not known. One base away there is no much larger clone; base qualities are not given.

The protocol used for the library was 5' RACE. For sequencing, an Illumina MiSeq was employed. TCRdb reprocessing: public reads trimmed at Q25 with fastp, clones called with MiXCR, in-frame beta chains kept. Rows matching on CDR3 protein sequence are summarized as one entry with the most common DNA and genes. Recorded for this sample are approximately 47,000 distinct CDR3 sequences; 19% of them occurred a single time. Of the sample, over 2.5% falls within the top ten clones. The clonotype was recovered from an adult who had HIV and had not received antiretroviral therapy, or was an uninfected healthy control (not recorded which). The chain is made from TRBV28 and TRBJ2-7; the D segment cannot be called with confidence. Input material: peripheral blood. The CDR3 protein: CASSVFWDTYEQYF. The DNA reads as follows: TGTGCCAGCAGTGTCTTCTGGGATACCTACGAGCAGTACTTC.